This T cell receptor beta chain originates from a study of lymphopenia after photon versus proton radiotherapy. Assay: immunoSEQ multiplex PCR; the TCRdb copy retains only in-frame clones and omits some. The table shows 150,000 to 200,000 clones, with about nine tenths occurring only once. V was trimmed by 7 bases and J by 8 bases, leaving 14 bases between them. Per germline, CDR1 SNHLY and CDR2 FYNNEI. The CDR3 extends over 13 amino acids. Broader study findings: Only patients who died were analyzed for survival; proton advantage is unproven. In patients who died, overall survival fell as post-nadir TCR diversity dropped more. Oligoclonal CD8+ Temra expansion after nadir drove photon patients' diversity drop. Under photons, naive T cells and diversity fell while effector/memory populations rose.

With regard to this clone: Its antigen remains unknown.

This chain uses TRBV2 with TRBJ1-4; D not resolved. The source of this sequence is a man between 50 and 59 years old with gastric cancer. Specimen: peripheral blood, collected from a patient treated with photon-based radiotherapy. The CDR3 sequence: CASNGRRIEKLFF. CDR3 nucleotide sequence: TGTGCCAGCAACGGACGAAGGATCGAAAAACTGTTTTTT.